The next 2 T cell receptor beta chains were all read from a single sample in a study of T-cell reconstitution after alpha-beta-depleted transplantation in children. Researchers prepared the TCRbeta library using unique molecular identifiers, the study reports. TCRdb reanalysed the PCR reads using MiXCR and keeps one entry per CDR3 protein. This table has hundreds of thousands of distinct CDR3 sequences, roughly 15% appearing once. The sample consisted of PBMCs, mostly from graft donor cells, taken 360 days after TCRalphabeta/CD19-depleted stem cell transplant. These receptors all come from a male patient under 10 years old who had a stem cell transplant for acute lymphoblastic leukemia, so the T cells may come from the graft donor.

The V call is TRBV28, the J call TRBJ2-3; 8 bases match TRBD1. The V gene's germline CDR1 is MDHEN and CDR2 SYDVKM. J was trimmed by 3 bases and V by 6 bases; bases with no gene match: 8. The CDR3 spans 15 residues. CDR3 nucleotide sequence: TGTGCCAGCAGGCCAGGGGGCGCCGGGACAGATACGCAGTATTTT. Translation gives CASRPGGAGTDTQYF.

This clonotype was seen a handful of times. The chain recombines TRBV27 with TRBJ2-1, with D perhaps being TRBD1 or TRBD2 (6 bases each). This CDR3 contains 15 residues. Between the trimmed V and J ends, which lost 3 bases and 3 bases, there was a span of 12 bases. CDR1 is MNHEY and CDR2 is SMNVEV in the germline V gene (reference sequence). The CDR3 protein is CASSFWGAGYNEQFF. As DNA, the CDR3 is TGTGCCAGCAGTTTTTGGGGGGCGGGCTACAATGAGCAGTTCTTC.